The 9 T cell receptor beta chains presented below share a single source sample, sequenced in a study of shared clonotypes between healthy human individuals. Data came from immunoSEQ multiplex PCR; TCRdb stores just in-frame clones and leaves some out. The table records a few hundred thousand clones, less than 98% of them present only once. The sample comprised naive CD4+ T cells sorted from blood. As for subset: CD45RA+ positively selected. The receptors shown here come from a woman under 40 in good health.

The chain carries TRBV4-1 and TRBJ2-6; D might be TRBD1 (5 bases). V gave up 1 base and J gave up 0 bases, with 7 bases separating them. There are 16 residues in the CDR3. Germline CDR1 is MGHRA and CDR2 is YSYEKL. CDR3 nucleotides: TGCGCCAGCAGCCAAGTCAGGGTCTCTGGGGCCAACGTCCTGACTTTC. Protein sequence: CASSQVRVSGANVLTF.

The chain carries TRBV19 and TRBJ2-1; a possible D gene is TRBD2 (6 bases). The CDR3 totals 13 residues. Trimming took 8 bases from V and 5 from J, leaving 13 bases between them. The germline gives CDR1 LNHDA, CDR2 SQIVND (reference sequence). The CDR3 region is CASLDYLDNEQFF. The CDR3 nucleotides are TGTGCCAGTCTGGACTACCTAGACAATGAGCAGTTCTTC.

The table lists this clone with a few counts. The CDR3 bases are TGTGCCAGCAGCCTCCCGCACCAGCCCCAGCATTTT. It specifies CASSLPHQPQHF. This chain uses TRBV7-3 with TRBJ1-5; D unresolved. Trimming removed 5 bases from V and 7 bases from J, with 9 bases in between. There are 12 residues in the CDR3. The germline V gene has CDR1 SGHTA and CDR2 FQGTGA.

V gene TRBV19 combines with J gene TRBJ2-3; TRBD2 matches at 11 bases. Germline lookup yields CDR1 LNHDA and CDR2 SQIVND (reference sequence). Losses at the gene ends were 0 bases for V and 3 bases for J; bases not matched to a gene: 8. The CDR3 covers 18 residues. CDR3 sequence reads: CASSIDSGRAVATDTQYF. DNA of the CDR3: TGTGCCAGTAGTATAGATAGCGGGAGGGCCGTGGCAACAGATACGCAGTATTTT.

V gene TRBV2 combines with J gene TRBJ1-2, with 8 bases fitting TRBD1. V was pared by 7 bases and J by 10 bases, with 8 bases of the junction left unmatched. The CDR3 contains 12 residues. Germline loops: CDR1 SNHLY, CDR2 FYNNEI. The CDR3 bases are TGTGCCAGCACGGGAACAGGGGGGTCCTACACCTTC. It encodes CASTGTGGSYTF.

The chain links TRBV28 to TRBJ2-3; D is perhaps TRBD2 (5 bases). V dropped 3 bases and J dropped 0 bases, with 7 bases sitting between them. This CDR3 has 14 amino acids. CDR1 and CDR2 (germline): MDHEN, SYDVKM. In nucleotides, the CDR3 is TGTGCCAGCAGTTTTGGACTTAGCACAGATACGCAGTATTTT. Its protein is CASSFGLSTDTQYF.

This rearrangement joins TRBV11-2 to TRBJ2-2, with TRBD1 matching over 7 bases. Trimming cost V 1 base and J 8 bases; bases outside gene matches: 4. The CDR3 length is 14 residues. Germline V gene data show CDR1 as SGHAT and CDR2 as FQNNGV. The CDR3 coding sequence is TGTGCCAGCAGCTTAGTACAGGGGCGAGGGGAGCTGTTTTTT. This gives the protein CASSLVQGRGELFF.

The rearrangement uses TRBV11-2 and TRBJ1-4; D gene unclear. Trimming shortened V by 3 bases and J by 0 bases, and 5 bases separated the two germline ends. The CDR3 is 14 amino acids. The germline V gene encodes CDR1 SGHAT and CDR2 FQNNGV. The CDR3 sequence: CASSFSATNEKLFF. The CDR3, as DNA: TGTGCCAGCAGCTTCAGTGCAACTAATGAAAAACTGTTTTTT.

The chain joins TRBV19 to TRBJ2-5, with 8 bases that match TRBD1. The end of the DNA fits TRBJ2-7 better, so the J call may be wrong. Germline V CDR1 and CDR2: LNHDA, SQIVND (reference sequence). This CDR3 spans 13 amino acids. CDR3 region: CASNEQGAYEQYF. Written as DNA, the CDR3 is TGTGCCAGTAATGAACAGGGGGCCTACGAGCAGTACTTC.